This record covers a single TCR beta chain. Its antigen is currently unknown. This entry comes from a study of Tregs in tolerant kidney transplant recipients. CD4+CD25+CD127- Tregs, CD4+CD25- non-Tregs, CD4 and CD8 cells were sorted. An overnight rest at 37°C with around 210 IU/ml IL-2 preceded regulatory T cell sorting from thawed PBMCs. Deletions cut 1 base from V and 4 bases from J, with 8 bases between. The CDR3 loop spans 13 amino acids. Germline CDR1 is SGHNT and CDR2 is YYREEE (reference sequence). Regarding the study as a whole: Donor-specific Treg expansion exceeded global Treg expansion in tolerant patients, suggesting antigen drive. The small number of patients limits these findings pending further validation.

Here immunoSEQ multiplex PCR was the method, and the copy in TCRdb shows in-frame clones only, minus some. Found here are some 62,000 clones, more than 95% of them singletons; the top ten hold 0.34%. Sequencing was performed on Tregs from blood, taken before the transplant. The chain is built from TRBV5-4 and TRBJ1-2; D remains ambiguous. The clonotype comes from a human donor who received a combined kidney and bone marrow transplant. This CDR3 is CASSLWFSYGYTF. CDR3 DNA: TGTGCCAGCAGCTTGTGGTTCAGCTATGGCTACACCTTC.